A selection of T cell receptor beta chains follows, all from one sample in a study of T-cell reconstitution after alpha-beta-depleted transplantation in children. Using its own MiXCR run on the PCR reads, TCRdb lists one record per CDR3 protein. The sample has around 370,000 distinct CDR3 sequences, about 9.3% seen once. Sequences were derived from PBMCs from the stem cell graft donor, sampled from the stem cell graft. The receptor source for this set is a human donor who donated a stem cell graft to a child with acute lymphoblastic leukemia. The CDR3 runs from the conserved cysteine through the conserved F or W. The D gene is left open where the match is weak. Part of the rows lack a size; the others show once, few, many or a class for expanded clones.

TRBV5-1	many	TRBJ2-3	TRBD1	CASSLEGGPDTQYF	TGCGCCAGCAGCTTGGAAGGGGGCCCAGATACGCAGTATTTT
TRBV12-3/TRBV12-4	many	TRBJ1-1	.	CASSSRGVTRDTEAFF	TGTGCCAGCAGTTCAAGAGGGGTTACCAGGGACACTGAAGCTTTCTTT
TRBV15	.	TRBJ2-3	.	CATSRSRAGTDTQYF	TGTGCCACCAGCAGATCCAGGGCGGGCACAGATACGCAGTATTTT
TRBV7-2	many	TRBJ2-2	.	CASSLALGTKTGELFF	TGTGCCAGCAGCTTAGCGCTGGGGACAAAGACCGGGGAGCTGTTTTTT
TRBV27	few	TRBJ1-6	.	CASSLSEVRRVRGSPLHF	TGTGCCAGCAGTTTATCGGAGGTCCGCAGGGTCCGGGGGTCACCCCTCCACTTT
TRBV12-3/TRBV12-4	many	TRBJ1-1	.	CASSLGRGTEAFF	TGTGCCAGCAGTTTAGGCCGGGGTACTGAAGCTTTCTTT
TRBV5-1	.	TRBJ2-7	.	CASPSGRLREQYF	TGCGCCAGCCCCTCAGGGAGGCTCCGCGAGCAGTACTTC
TRBV18	.	TRBJ2-1	TRBD1	CASSRGQSSYNEQFF	TGTGCCAGCTCCCGGGGACAGTCCTCCTACAATGAGCAGTTCTTC
TRBV4-1	.	TRBJ2-1	.	CASSPTSKGGNEQFF	TGCGCCAGCAGCCCTACTAGCAAGGGGGGGAATGAGCAGTTCTTC
TRBV7-3	.	TRBJ2-7	TRBD2	CASSLVAGEGREQYF	TGTGCCAGCAGCTTAGTAGCGGGGGAAGGTCGGGAGCAGTACTTC
TRBV29-1	few	TRBJ1-1	.	CSVERDGGGTEAFF	TGCAGCGTTGAACGGGACGGGGGGGGCACTGAAGCTTTCTTT
TRBV5-1	.	TRBJ1-5	.	CASSWDGYRNQPQHF	TGCGCCAGCAGCTGGGACGGATATCGCAATCAGCCCCAGCATTTT
TRBV6-2/TRBV6-3	many	TRBJ2-2	.	CASNAAQRTGELFF	TGTGCCAGCAACGCCGCGCAGAGGACCGGGGAGCTGTTTTTT
TRBV7-2	.	TRBJ2-7	TRBD2	CASRTSGSYEQYF	TGTGCCAGTCGGACTAGCGGGAGCTACGAGCAGTACTTC
TRBV4-1	many	TRBJ1-1	.	CASSQEGDLGTEAFF	TGCGCCAGCAGCCAAGAAGGGGACTTGGGCACTGAAGCTTTCTTT
TRBV20-1	.	TRBJ2-1	.	CSARVADSYNEQFF	TGCAGTGCTAGAGTTGCCGACTCCTACAATGAGCAGTTCTTC
TRBV7-2	many	TRBJ2-1	TRBD2	CASSLWTGGTTYNEQFF	TGTGCCAGCAGCTTATGGACCGGGGGGACCACCTACAATGAGCAGTTCTTC
TRBV7-2	.	TRBJ2-5	.	CASSLGRAAGDQYF	TGTGCCAGCAGCTTAGGCCGGGCGGCCGGCGACCAGTACTTC
TRBV27	many	TRBJ2-3	TRBD2	CASSFREPGLAGGTQYF	TGTGCCAGCAGTTTCCGAGAGCCGGGACTAGCGGGAGGGACGCAGTATTTT
TRBV7-3	many	TRBJ2-7	.	CASSNTRGKQYF	TGTGCCAGCAGTAACACTAGAGGCAAGCAGTACTTC
TRBV15	.	TRBJ1-1	TRBD1	CATSRSGQADTEAFF	TGTGCCACCAGCAGATCGGGACAGGCCGACACTGAAGCTTTCTTT
TRBV20-1	.	TRBJ2-3	TRBD2	CSARGGFRGTDTQYF	TGCAGTGCTAGGGGAGGGTTTCGAGGCACAGATACGCAGTATTTT
TRBV7-2	.	TRBJ2-1	.	CASSHGWVYEQFF	TGTGCCAGCAGCCATGGGTGGGTATATGAGCAGTTCTTC
TRBV19	few	TRBJ1-1	TRBD1	CASSESGQGPNTEAFF	TGTGCCAGTTCCGAATCGGGACAGGGACCGAACACTGAAGCTTTCTTT
TRBV7-3	.	TRBJ2-3	.	CASSPAGRPSTDTQYF	TGTGCCAGCAGCCCCGCGGGGCGGCCCAGCACAGATACGCAGTATTTT
TRBV30	few	TRBJ1-4	.	CAWSFKAREKLFF	TGTGCCTGGAGTTTCAAGGCCCGGGAAAAACTGTTTTTT
TRBV6-2/TRBV6-3	few	TRBJ2-1	.	CASSYSWELPSYNEQFF	TGTGCCAGCAGTTACTCGTGGGAACTTCCCTCCTACAATGAGCAGTTCTTC
TRBV12-3/TRBV12-4	.	TRBJ2-3	TRBD2	CASSLAYKGLGNRPRSTDTQYF	TGTGCCAGCAGTTTAGCGTATAAGGGACTAGGCAACAGACCCCGGAGCACAGATACGCAGTATTTT
TRBV20-1	few	TRBJ1-5	TRBD1	CSARGGDRGLNQPQHF	TGCAGTGCTAGAGGAGGAGACAGGGGTTTGAATCAGCCCCAGCATTTT
TRBV7-9	.	TRBJ2-2	TRBD2	CASSPSGSGVTGELFF	TGTGCCAGCAGCCCAAGCGGGAGCGGGGTCACCGGGGAGCTGTTTTTT
TRBV12-3/TRBV12-4	.	TRBJ2-6	.	CASSFRVGANGLTF	TGTGCCAGCAGTTTCAGGGTCGGGGCCAACGGCCTGACTTTC
TRBV5-1	many	TRBJ1-1	.	CASSLATSFTEAFF	TGCGCCAGCAGCTTGGCGACAAGTTTTACTGAAGCTTTCTTT
TRBV4-3	few	TRBJ2-7	TRBD2	CASSQVREEQYF	TGCGCCAGCAGCCAAGTGCGGGAGGAGCAGTACTTC
TRBV5-6	many	TRBJ2-1	.	CASTSLADSYNEQFF	TGTGCCAGCACCTCCCTAGCTGACTCCTACAATGAGCAGTTCTTC
TRBV9	few	TRBJ2-2	TRBD1	CASSVATGGDTGELFF	TGTGCCAGCAGCGTAGCGACAGGGGGTGACACCGGGGAGCTGTTTTTT
TRBV7-9	.	TRBJ1-2	TRBD1	CASSGYRGPNYGYTF	TGTGCCAGCAGCGGATACAGGGGCCCTAACTATGGCTACACCTTC
TRBV2	many	TRBJ2-4	.	CASKERLAKNIQYF	TGTGCCAGCAAAGAGCGTCTAGCCAAAAACATTCAGTACTTC
TRBV6-1	.	TRBJ1-5	TRBD1	CASSTGGGVQPQHF	TGTGCCAGCAGCACAGGGGGAGGTGTTCAGCCCCAGCATTTT
TRBV2	few	TRBJ2-7	.	CASSASAGDILYEQYF	TGTGCCAGCAGCGCCTCCGCCGGGGATATCCTCTACGAGCAGTACTTC
TRBV19	.	TRBJ2-1	.	CASSITIRNEQFF	TGTGCCAGTAGTATCACAATACGTAATGAGCAGTTCTTC
TRBV7-9	many	TRBJ2-7	TRBD2	CASSRTSGGAYEQYF	TGTGCCAGCAGCCGTACTAGCGGGGGAGCCTACGAGCAGTACTTC
TRBV28	.	TRBJ2-7	.	CASTDSSYEQYF	TGTGCCAGCACCGACTCCTCCTACGAGCAGTACTTC
TRBV20-1	.	TRBJ2-3	TRBD1	CSARGRDRATDTQYF	TGCAGTGCTAGAGGTCGGGACAGGGCCACAGATACGCAGTATTTT
TRBV4-3	many	TRBJ2-5	.	CASSPGLQETQYF	TGTGCCAGCAGTCCCGGCCTCCAAGAGACCCAGTACTTC
TRBV5-1	.	TRBJ1-6	.	CASSLADINAPLHF	TGCGCCAGCAGCTTGGCGGACATAAATGCACCCCTCCACTTT
TRBV7-9	many	TRBJ2-1	TRBD2	CASSLAGGPLNNEQFF	TGTGCCAGCAGCTTAGCGGGAGGGCCCCTAAACAATGAGCAGTTCTTC
TRBV12-3/TRBV12-4	few	TRBJ1-1	TRBD1	CASTDPRAGGTEAFF	TGTGCCAGCACCGATCCCAGGGCAGGGGGCACTGAAGCTTTCTTT
TRBV12-3/TRBV12-4	.	TRBJ1-3	TRBD1	CASSLGQGNTIYF	TGTGCCAGCAGTTTGGGACAGGGAAACACCATATATTTT
TRBV4-3	.	TRBJ2-2	TRBD2	CASSQDPWTRYTGELFF	TGCGCCAGCAGCCAAGACCCCTGGACTAGATACACCGGGGAGCTGTTTTTT
TRBV4-3	.	TRBJ2-1	.	CASSQDMTLYGINEQFF	TGCGCCAGCAGCCAAGACATGACGCTGTACGGTATCAATGAGCAGTTCTTC
TRBV7-2	few	TRBJ2-7	TRBD2	CASSWIPGGSYEQYF	TGTGCCAGCAGCTGGATACCGGGAGGTTCCTACGAGCAGTACTTC
TRBV10-3	few	TRBJ1-5	.	CAINDEGGDQPQHF	TGTGCCATCAATGACGAAGGGGGTGATCAGCCCCAGCATTTT
TRBV29-1	many	TRBJ2-3	TRBD1	CSVDKGATDTQYF	TGCAGCGTTGACAAGGGGGCTACAGATACGCAGTATTTT
TRBV20-1	few	TRBJ1-4	.	CSARRGGEEKLFF	TGCAGTGCCAGAAGAGGGGGGGAGGAAAAACTGTTTTTT